Included here is one T cell receptor (beta chain) sequence, with context. From germline, CDR1 is SGHVS and CDR2 FQNEAQ. V lost 1 base to trimming and J lost 5 bases, with 17 bases between them. CDR3 length equals 16 residues. The source of the sample is a study of shared clonotypes between healthy human individuals. Study-wide background: Donors were two women and a few men aged 18 to 49. CD4 naive and CD4 memory each took three plates per donor, while CD8 naive took two and CD8 memory one.

Clones were read by immunoSEQ multiplex PCR, and TCRdb kept only the in-frame ones, dropping some. Here the sample spans around 600,000 clones, about 95% being singletons. Naive CD8 cells lacked CD45RO, underwent positive selection for CCR7 and left out terminally differentiated effector memory CD45RA+ cells. There were only Caucasian adults among the donors, and all lived in Nashville, Tennessee. Sequenced: naive CD8+ T cells sorted from blood. This clonotype was obtained from a woman aged 25 to 45 in good health. This chain connects TRBV7-8 to TRBJ1-2; D is unclear. The CDR3 DNA reads as TGTGCCAGCAGCTTAGTTGGAGAGCAAGAGCGTTATGGCTACACCTTC. This gives the protein CASSLVGEQERYGYTF.